The 21 T cell receptor beta chains below all came from one sample that was sequenced in a study of blood T cell repertoires in COVID-19. Profiling relied on immunoSEQ multiplex PCR, and the TCRdb table lists in-frame clones only, not all of them. The data hold 410,000 or so clones, with approximately 89% observed a single time. Source material: peripheral blood. Every receptor here comes from a middle-aged woman with COVID-19, enrolled during active disease.

This rearrangement joins TRBV5-1 to TRBJ1-1; 9 nucleotides align to TRBD1. Germline assignment: CDR1 SGHRS and CDR2 YFSETQ. V lost 4 bases to trimming and J lost 0 bases; unmatched junction nucleotides: 7. The CDR3 spans 16 residues. The CDR3 bases are TGCGCCAGCAGCAGGGACAGGGCAGGCATGAACACTGAAGCTTTCTTT. It codes for CASSRDRAGMNTEAFF.

The rearrangement uses TRBV30 and TRBJ2-1; maybe TRBD2 (5 bases). Germline lookup yields CDR1 GTSNPN and CDR2 SVGIG (reference sequence). Trimming took off 0 bases at V and 9 bases at J, with 12 bases between the two ends. This CDR3 is built from 13 residues. CDR3 in amino acids: CAWSVLEVGEQFF. The CDR3 coding sequence is TGTGCCTGGAGTGTACTGGAGGTCGGTGAGCAGTTCTTC.

The gene calls are TRBV20-1 and TRBJ2-5, with 8 bases fitting TRBD1. Germline values: CDR1 DFQATT, CDR2 SNEGSKA (reference sequence). The CDR3 is 13 amino acids. The V and J ends lost 3 bases and 5 bases, in that order; junction bases with no gene match: 5. The DNA of the CDR3 is TGCAGTGCTAGTAGCCAGGGGGCGGAGACCCAGTACTTC. Translated, it gives CSASSQGAETQYF.

The V call is TRBV2, the J call TRBJ2-2, with unresolved D. The CDR3 has 15 residues. The germline V and J ends were trimmed by 5 bases and 1 base, with 11 bases remaining between them. CDR1 SNHLY and CDR2 FYNNEI come from the germline V gene. Written as DNA, the CDR3 is TGTGCCAGCAGTCCCTCAGCAGGGAACACCGGGGAGCTGTTTTTT. As protein: CASSPSAGNTGELFF.

Only a few counts were recorded for this clone. This chain uses TRBV5-1 with TRBJ2-7, with D tentatively TRBD2 (5 bases). This CDR3 has 14 residues. Germline V gene data show CDR1 as SGHRS and CDR2 as YFSETQ. Trimming stripped 4 bases from V and 4 bases from J, with 15 bases between. CDR3 sequence reads: CASSQISPGYEQYF. DNA of the CDR3: TGCGCCAGCAGCCAAATATCCCCGGGGTACGAGCAGTACTTC.

The genes are TRBV18 and TRBJ1-1; 7 bases are shared with TRBD1. Germline-derived CDR1 and CDR2 are KGHSH and LQKENI. The length of the CDR3 is 16 residues. J was trimmed by 5 bases and V by 3 bases; bases with no gene match: 12. This CDR3 reads CASSPELNRGFTEAFF. The CDR3 nucleotides are TGTGCCAGCTCACCGGAATTAAACAGGGGATTTACTGAAGCTTTCTTT.

Details on this clone: Other DNA sequences in the same sample also yield this CDR3. The rearrangement joins TRBV5-4 to TRBJ2-1, with TRBD2 matching 13 bases. The germline V gene encodes CDR1 SGHNT and CDR2 YYREEE (reference sequence). The ends lost 3 bases at V and 8 bases at J; junction bases unmatched: 5. The CDR3 spans 15 residues. The CDR3 DNA reads as TGTGCCAGCAGCTCGGGGACTAGCGGGACAGATGAGCAGTTCTTC. Protein sequence: CASSSGTSGTDEQFF.

The rearrangement links TRBV19 to TRBJ2-7; 11 bases agree with TRBD1. V was pared by 7 bases and J by 5 bases, with 7 bases of the junction left unmatched. CDR3 length equals 14 residues. Looked up from germline, CDR1 is LNHDA and CDR2 is SQIVND (reference sequence). The CDR3 nucleotides read TGTGCCAGTACTGGGACAGGGGGTAGCGACGAGCAGTACTTC. Amino acid sequence: CASTGTGGSDEQYF.

The CDR3 sequence is CASSLGRGSYEQYF. CDR3 nucleotides: TGTGCCAGCAGCTTGGGCAGGGGGTCCTACGAGCAGTACTTC. V and J are TRBV7-2 and TRBJ2-7; 7 bases are a match to TRBD1. Trimming took 3 bases from V and 1 from J; bases not matched to a gene: 3. Germline values: CDR1 SGHTA, CDR2 FQGNSA. There are 14 residues in the CDR3.

This CDR3 reads CASSQGTGVWNQPQHF. The CDR3 DNA is TGTGCCAGCAGCCAAGGGACAGGGGTTTGGAATCAGCCCCAGCATTTT. The chain employs TRBV3-1 (or the pseudogene TRBV3-2) and TRBJ1-5, with 9 bases aligning to TRBD1. This CDR3 is 16 amino acids long. Germline loops: CDR1 LGHDT, CDR2 YNNKEL (reference sequence). The junction had 5 bases not matched to a gene; V was cut back by 1 base and J by 4 bases.

The chain couples TRBV14 to TRBJ2-3; 8 positions agree with TRBD2. V was clipped by 2 bases and J by 3 bases; unmatched bases: 7. The CDR3 has 16 residues. Germline assignment: CDR1 SGHDN and CDR2 FVKESK. The CDR3 DNA reads as TGTGCCAGCAGCCAACCCCCGGGACTAGGGACAGATACGCAGTATTTT. Translation: CASSQPPGLGTDTQYF. Using reference TRBV14 and TRBJ2-3 for the parts outside the CDR3, the full variable domain is EAGVTQFPSHSVIEKGQTVTLRCDPISGHDNLYWYRRVMGKEIKFLLHFVKESKQDESGMPNNRFLAERTGGTYSTLKVQPAELEDSGVYFCASSQPPGLGTDTQYFGPGTRLTVL.

This rearrangement joins TRBV28 to TRBJ1-2; the D gene is possibly TRBD1 (5 bases). The germline V gene encodes CDR1 MDHEN and CDR2 SYDVKM. The CDR3 sequence is 16 residues long. V dropped 6 bases and J dropped 0 bases, with 17 bases sitting between them. Here the CDR3 reads CASSPIDRTANYGYTF. For the CDR3, the DNA is TGTGCCAGCAGCCCCATAGACAGAACAGCTAACTATGGCTACACCTTC.

As regards this clone: Additional DNA sequences in this sample encode the identical CDR3. V gene TRBV3-1 (or the pseudogene TRBV3-2) combines with J gene TRBJ1-1; D might be TRBD1 (5 bases). The V gene lost 1 base and the J gene lost 1 base, with 7 bases spanning the gap. The CDR3 length is 14 residues. Germline V CDR1 and CDR2: LGHDT, YNNKEL (reference sequence). The CDR3, as DNA: TGTGCCAGCAGCCAAGTCGGGGGGAACACTGAAGCTTTCTTT. Amino acids: CASSQVGGNTEAFF.

The rearrangement links TRBV27 to TRBJ1-1; possible D gene TRBD1, 5 bases. The germline gives CDR1 MNHEY, CDR2 SMNVEV (reference sequence). V was clipped by 6 bases and J by 10 bases, with 24 bases between them. The CDR3 is made up of 15 amino acids. The CDR3 DNA reads as TGTGCCAGCAGCCTGAACCGACCTACAGGCCATCGAGCTTTCTTT. Protein: CASSLNRPTGHRAFF.

This chain links TRBV19 with TRBJ2-2; 8 nucleotides align to TRBD1. Germline V lookup: CDR1 LNHDA, CDR2 SQIVND (reference sequence). After removal of 4 bases from V and 3 bases from J, the junction contained 1 base not matched to a gene. This CDR3 is 14 amino acids long. The CDR3 region is CASSTGGYTGELFF. DNA for the CDR3: TGTGCCAGTAGTACAGGGGGCTACACCGGGGAGCTGTTTTTT.

The chain is built from TRBV7-9 and TRBJ1-1; no clear D. The V gene's germline CDR1 is SEHNR and CDR2 FQNEAQ (reference sequence). V lost 5 bases and J 2 bases, leaving 9 bases between the germline ends. This CDR3 comprises 13 residues. CDR3 protein: CASSPTVNTEAFF. CDR3 bases: TGTGCCAGCAGCCCCACGGTTAACACTGAAGCTTTCTTT.

V is TRBV7-9 and J is TRBJ1-5, with TRBD1 identical over 8 bases. The CDR3 runs 15 residues. The ends lost 4 bases at V and 5 bases at J; junction bases unmatched: 7. In germline, CDR1 is SEHNR, CDR2 FQNEAQ (reference sequence). The CDR3 region is CASSSFQGADQPQHF. The CDR3 coding sequence is TGTGCCAGCAGCTCATTCCAGGGGGCGGATCAGCCCCAGCATTTT.

The chain carries TRBV27 and TRBJ1-1, with D possibly being TRBD1 (6 bases). The CDR3 has 14 amino acids. V gave up 6 bases and J gave up 5 bases, with 16 bases separating them. Germline-derived CDR1 and CDR2 are MNHEY and SMNVEV (reference sequence). The CDR3 loop is CASRLQGHGTEAFF. The CDR3 region has the DNA TGTGCCAGCAGGCTCCAGGGGCACGGGACTGAAGCTTTCTTT.

This chain connects TRBV10-2 to TRBJ1-2; D unresolved. V shed 0 bases and J shed 2 bases, with 10 bases lying between them. The germline V gene encodes CDR1 WSHSY and CDR2 SAAADI. The CDR3 runs 15 residues. CDR3 sequence: CASSESWPFNYGYTF. The CDR3 coding sequence is TGCGCCAGCAGTGAGTCGTGGCCTTTCAACTATGGCTACACCTTC.

The chain couples TRBV28 to TRBJ2-3; D not resolved. V lost 3 bases, J lost 2 bases, and 6 bases lay in between. The CDR3 is 13 amino acids. The germline CDR1 and CDR2 sequences are MDHEN and SYDVKM. CDR3 DNA: TGTGCCAGCAGTTTTATGGCCACAGATACGCAGTATTTT. This encodes CASSFMATDTQYF.

The rearrangement links TRBV13 to TRBJ1-2; D perhaps matches TRBD1 (5 bases). Trimming cost V 4 bases and J 7 bases, with 16 bases left between them. From germline, CDR1 is PRHDT and CDR2 FYEKMQ (reference sequence). The CDR3 consists of 14 residues. The CDR3, as DNA: TGTGCCAGCAGCTACCCGGCGGGGGAACGTGGCTACACCTTC. This codes for CASSYPAGERGYTF.